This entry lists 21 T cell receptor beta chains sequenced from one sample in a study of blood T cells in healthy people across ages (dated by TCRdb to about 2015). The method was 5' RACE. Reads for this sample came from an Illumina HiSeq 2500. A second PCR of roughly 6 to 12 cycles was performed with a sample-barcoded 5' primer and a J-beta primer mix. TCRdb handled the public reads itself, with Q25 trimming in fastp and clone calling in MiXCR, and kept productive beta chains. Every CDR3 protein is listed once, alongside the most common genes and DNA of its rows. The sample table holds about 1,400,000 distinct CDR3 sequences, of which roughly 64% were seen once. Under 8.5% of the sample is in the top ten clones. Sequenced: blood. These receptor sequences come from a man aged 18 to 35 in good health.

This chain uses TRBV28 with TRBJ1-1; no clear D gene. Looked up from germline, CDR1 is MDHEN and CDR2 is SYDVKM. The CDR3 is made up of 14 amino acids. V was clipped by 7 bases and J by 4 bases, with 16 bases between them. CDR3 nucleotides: TGTGCCAGCACCCTGAGAGGGAGAAGCACTGAAGCTTTCTTT. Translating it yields CASTLRGRSTEAFF.

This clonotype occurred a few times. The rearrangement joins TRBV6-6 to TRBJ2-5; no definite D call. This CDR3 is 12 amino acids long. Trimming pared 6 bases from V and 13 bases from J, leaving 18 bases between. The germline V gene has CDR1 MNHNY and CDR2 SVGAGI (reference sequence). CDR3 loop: CASSDRTVQLYF. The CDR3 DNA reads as TGTGCCAGCAGCGACCGAACAGTACAGTTGTACTTC.

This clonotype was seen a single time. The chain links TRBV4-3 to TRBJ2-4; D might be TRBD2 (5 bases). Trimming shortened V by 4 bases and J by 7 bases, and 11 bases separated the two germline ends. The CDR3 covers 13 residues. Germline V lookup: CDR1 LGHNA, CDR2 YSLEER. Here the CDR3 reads CASSRRSGNIQYF. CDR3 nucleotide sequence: TGCGCCAGCAGCCGGCGGAGCGGTAACATTCAGTACTTC.

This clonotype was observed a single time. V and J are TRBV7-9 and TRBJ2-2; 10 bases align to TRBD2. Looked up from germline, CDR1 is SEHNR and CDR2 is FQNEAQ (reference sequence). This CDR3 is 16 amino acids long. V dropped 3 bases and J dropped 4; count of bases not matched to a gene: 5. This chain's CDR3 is CASSFLLAGITGELFF. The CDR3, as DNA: TGTGCCAGCAGCTTTCTACTAGCGGGAATCACCGGGGAGCTGTTTTTT.

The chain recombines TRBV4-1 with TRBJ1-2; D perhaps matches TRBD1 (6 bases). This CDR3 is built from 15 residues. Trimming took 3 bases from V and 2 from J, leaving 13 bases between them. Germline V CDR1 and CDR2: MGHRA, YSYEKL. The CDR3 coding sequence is TGCGCCAGCAGCCACCACAGGGAAATAAACTATGGCTACACCTTC. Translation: CASSHHREINYGYTF.

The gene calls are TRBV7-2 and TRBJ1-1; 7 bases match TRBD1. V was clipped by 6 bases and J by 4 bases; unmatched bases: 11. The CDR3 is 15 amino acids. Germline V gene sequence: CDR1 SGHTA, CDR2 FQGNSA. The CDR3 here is CASSYQGVSGTEAFF. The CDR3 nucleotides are TGTGCCAGCAGTTACCAGGGGGTATCGGGCACTGAAGCTTTCTTT.

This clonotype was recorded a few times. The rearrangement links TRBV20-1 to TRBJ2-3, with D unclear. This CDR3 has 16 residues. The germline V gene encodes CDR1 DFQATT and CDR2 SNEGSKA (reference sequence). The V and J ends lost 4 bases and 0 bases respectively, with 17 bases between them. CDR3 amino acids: CSATPLGRTSTDTQYF. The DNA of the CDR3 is TGCAGTGCTACCCCGCTTGGACGTACTAGCACAGATACGCAGTATTTT.

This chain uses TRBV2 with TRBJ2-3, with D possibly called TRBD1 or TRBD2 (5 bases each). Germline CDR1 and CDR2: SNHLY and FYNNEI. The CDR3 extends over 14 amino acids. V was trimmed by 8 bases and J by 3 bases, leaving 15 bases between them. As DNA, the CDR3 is TGTGCCAGCGAGGGCAGGGTGGGGACAGATACGCAGTATTTT. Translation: CASEGRVGTDTQYF.

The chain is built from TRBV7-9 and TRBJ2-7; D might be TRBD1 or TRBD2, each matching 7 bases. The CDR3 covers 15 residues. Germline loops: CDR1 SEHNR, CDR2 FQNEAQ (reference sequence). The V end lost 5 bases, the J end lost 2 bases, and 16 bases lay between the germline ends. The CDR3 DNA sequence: TGTGCCAGCAGCAGCGGGACAGCTAACCCCTACGAGCAGTACTTC. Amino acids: CASSSGTANPYEQYF.

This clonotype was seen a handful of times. The CDR3 DNA reads as TGCAGCGTTGAAGGGTGGACAGGGGCCGGGCCTAACACTGAAGCTTTCTTT. Protein: CSVEGWTGAGPNTEAFF. V gene TRBV29-1 combines with J gene TRBJ1-1; 9 bases are shared with TRBD1. Germline V gives CDR1 SQVTM, CDR2 ANQGSEA. The J segment lost 2 bases and the V segment lost 1 base, leaving 11 bases of the junction unmatched. The CDR3 totals 17 residues.

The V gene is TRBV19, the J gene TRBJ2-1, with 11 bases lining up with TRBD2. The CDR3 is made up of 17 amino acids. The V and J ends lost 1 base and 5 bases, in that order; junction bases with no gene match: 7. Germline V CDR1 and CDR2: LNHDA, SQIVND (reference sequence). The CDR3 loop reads CASSIALVAGGHNEQFF. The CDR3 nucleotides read TGTGCCAGTAGTATAGCGTTGGTAGCGGGGGGGCACAATGAGCAGTTCTTC.

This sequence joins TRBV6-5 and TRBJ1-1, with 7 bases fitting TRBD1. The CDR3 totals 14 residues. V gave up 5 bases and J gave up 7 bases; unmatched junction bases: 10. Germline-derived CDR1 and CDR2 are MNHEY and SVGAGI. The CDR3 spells CASSLITTGDEAFF. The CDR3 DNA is TGTGCCAGCAGTCTCATCACAACAGGGGATGAAGCTTTCTTT.

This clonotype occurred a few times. CDR3 in amino acids: CASSSPIDRVTDTQYF. CDR3 nucleotides: TGTGCCAGCAGCTCCCCGATTGACAGGGTCACAGATACGCAGTATTTT. The rearrangement uses TRBV7-2 and TRBJ2-3, with 7 bases identical to TRBD1. CDR1 SGHTA and CDR2 FQGNSA come from the germline V gene. J lost 2 bases, V lost 4 bases, and 9 bases had no gene match. This CDR3 has 16 amino acids.

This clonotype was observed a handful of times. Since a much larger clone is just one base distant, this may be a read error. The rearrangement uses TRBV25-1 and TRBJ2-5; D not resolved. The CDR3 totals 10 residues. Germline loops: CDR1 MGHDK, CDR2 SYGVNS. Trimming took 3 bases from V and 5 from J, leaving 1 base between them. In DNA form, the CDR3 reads TGTGCCAGCAGTGATGAGACCCAGTACTTC. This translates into CASSDETQYF.

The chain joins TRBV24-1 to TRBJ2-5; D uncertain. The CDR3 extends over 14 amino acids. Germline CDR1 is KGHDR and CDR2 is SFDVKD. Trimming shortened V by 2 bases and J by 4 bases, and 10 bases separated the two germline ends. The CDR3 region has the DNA TGTGCCACCAGTGATTGGGGTTTTTCAGAGACCCAGTACTTC. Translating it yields CATSDWGFSETQYF.

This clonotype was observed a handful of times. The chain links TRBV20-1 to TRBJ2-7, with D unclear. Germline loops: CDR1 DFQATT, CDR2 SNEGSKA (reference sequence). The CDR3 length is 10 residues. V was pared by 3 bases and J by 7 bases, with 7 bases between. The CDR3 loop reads CSASVREQYF. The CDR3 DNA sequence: TGCAGTGCTAGTGTTCGTGAGCAGTACTTC.

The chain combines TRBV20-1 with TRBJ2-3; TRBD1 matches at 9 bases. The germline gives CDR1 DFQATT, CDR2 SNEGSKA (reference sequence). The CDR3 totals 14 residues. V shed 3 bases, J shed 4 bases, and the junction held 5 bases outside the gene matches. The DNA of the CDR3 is TGCAGTGCTAGTTTGGACAGGGGTTCAGATACGCAGTATTTT. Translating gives CSASLDRGSDTQYF.

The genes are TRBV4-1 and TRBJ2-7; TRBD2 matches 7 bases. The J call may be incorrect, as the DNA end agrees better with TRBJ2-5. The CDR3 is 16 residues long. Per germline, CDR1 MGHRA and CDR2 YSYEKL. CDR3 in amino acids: CASSLPRGGEGETQYF. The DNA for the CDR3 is TGCGCCAGCAGCCTCCCCCGGGGCGGGGAGGGAGAGACCCAGTACTTC.

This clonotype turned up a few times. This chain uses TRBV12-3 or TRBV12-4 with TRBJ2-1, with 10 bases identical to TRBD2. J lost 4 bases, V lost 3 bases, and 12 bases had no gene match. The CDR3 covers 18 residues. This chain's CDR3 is CASSFPSGRGVGYNEQFF. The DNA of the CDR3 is TGTGCCAGCAGTTTCCCCAGCGGGAGGGGAGTTGGGTACAATGAGCAGTTCTTC.

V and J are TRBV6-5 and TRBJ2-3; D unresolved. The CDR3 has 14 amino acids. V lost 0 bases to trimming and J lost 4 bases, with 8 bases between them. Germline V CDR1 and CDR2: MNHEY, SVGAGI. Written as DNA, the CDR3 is TGTGCCAGCAGTTACTCGTTCGGGTCAGATACGCAGTATTTT. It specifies CASSYSFGSDTQYF.

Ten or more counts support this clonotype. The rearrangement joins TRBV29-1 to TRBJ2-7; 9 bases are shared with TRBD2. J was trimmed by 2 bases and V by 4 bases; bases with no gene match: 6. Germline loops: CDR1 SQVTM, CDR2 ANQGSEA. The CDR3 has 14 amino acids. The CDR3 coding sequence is TGCAGCGTTGCCCTAGCGGGGAAAACCTACGAGCAGTACTTC. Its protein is CSVALAGKTYEQYF.